These 30 T cell receptor beta chains were all obtained from the same sample, sequenced in a study of blood T cell repertoires in COVID-19. Here immunoSEQ multiplex PCR was the method, and the copy in TCRdb shows in-frame clones only, minus some. The repertoire holds nearly 250,000 clones, with roughly 86% as singletons. The sequenced sample was peripheral blood. These TCRs come from a woman aged 55-69 years who had recovered from COVID-19.

The genes are TRBV9 and TRBJ2-1, with 11 bases matching TRBD2. J was trimmed by 7 bases and V by 3 bases; bases with no gene match: 21. Germline values: CDR1 SGDLS, CDR2 YYNGEE. This CDR3 spans 20 amino acids. The CDR3 reads CASSAIAGGNRLLPGNEQFF. The DNA for the CDR3 is TGTGCCAGCAGCGCGATAGCGGGGGGGAACCGCCTACTACCGGGGAATGAGCAGTTCTTC. Full variable domain (remainder filled in from reference TRBV9 and TRBJ2-1): DSGVTQTPKHLITATGQRVTLRCSPRSGDLSVYWYQQSLDQGLQFLIQYYNGEERAKGNILERFSAQQFPDLHSELNLSSLELGDSALYFCASSAIAGGNRLLPGNEQFFGPGTRLTVL.

This clone appeared a few times. V and J are TRBV24-1 and TRBJ1-6, with TRBD1 as a possible D gene (5 bases). The germline V gene has CDR1 KGHDR and CDR2 SFDVKD. The CDR3 has 15 amino acids. Trimming took 2 bases from V and 10 from J, leaving 14 bases between them. The CDR3: CATSDSSSRGSPLHF. The CDR3 coding sequence is TGTGCCACCAGTGATTCTTCCTCTAGGGGCTCACCCCTCCACTTT.

This clone has a handful of counts. The CDR3 protein is CASTPAGTGDLNYGYTF. The CDR3, as DNA: TGTGCCAGCACTCCCGCAGGGACAGGGGACCTAAACTATGGCTACACCTTC. The V and J genes are TRBV28 and TRBJ1-2, with 10 bases aligning to TRBD1. V lost 7 bases and J lost 2; bases outside the gene matches: 13. The CDR3 runs 17 residues. Germline values: CDR1 MDHEN, CDR2 SYDVKM.

The rearrangement uses TRBV27 and TRBJ2-6, with a tentative D call TRBD2 (6 bases). CDR1 MNHEY and CDR2 SMNVEV come from the germline V gene (reference sequence). CDR3 size: 19 residues. Between the trimmed V and J ends, which lost 3 bases and 0 bases, there was a span of 18 bases. CDR3 protein: CASSLWGVGLYSGANVLTF. The CDR3 region has the DNA TGTGCCAGCAGTTTGTGGGGGGTGGGTCTCTACTCTGGGGCCAACGTCCTGACTTTC.

The CDR3 sequence: CSVPASGGALTDTQYF. The CDR3 DNA sequence: TGCAGCGTACCTGCTAGCGGGGGGGCTCTAACAGATACGCAGTATTTT. V gene TRBV29-1 combines with J gene TRBJ2-3; 12 nucleotides align to TRBD2. The CDR3 covers 16 residues. CDR1 and CDR2 (germline): SQVTM, ANQGSEA. Trimming at V came to 6 bases and at J to 3 bases, leaving 10 bases not matched to a gene.

The chain couples TRBV3-1 (or the pseudogene TRBV3-2) to TRBJ1-5, with unresolved D. Germline V gene data show CDR1 as LGHDT and CDR2 as YNNKEL (reference sequence). Between the trimmed V and J ends, which lost 5 bases and 0 bases, there was a span of 14 bases. The CDR3 sequence is 16 residues long. The CDR3 here is CASSKGVPYSNQPQHF. CDR3 nucleotides: TGTGCCAGCAGCAAGGGAGTCCCCTATAGCAATCAGCCCCAGCATTTT.

V usage is TRBV13 and J usage is TRBJ2-7; possibly TRBD1 for D (6 bases). The CDR3 has 15 residues. Trimming removed 8 bases at V and 5 bases at J, with 22 bases between. Germline loops: CDR1 PRHDT, CDR2 FYEKMQ (reference sequence). CDR3 bases: TGTGCCAGCCAAGCTCGAGGGCAGGGGTTCCACGAGCAGTACTTC. Translated: CASQARGQGFHEQYF.

The sample holds one count of this clone. CDR3 sequence (DNA): TGTGCCAGCAGGACAGGGGGTTGGAACACTGAAGCTTTCTTT. It specifies CASRTGGWNTEAFF. The chain uses TRBV7-8 and TRBJ1-1, with TRBD1 matching over 9 bases. CDR1 SGHVS and CDR2 FQNEAQ come from the germline V gene. Losses at the gene ends were 6 bases for V and 1 base for J; bases not matched to a gene: 3. This CDR3 region has 14 residues.

This chain uses TRBV12-3 or TRBV12-4 with TRBJ1-6; possibly TRBD1 for D (5 bases). Trimming took off 7 bases at V and 10 bases at J, with 14 bases between the two ends. The CDR3 totals 13 residues. CDR3 sequence (DNA): TGTGCCAGCACCCTAGGGGTTTGCTCACCCCTCCACTTT. Protein: CASTLGVCSPLHF.

This clone was detected a few times. In the same sample, other DNA sequences code for this CDR3. The gene calls are TRBV7-3 and TRBJ1-2; the D gene is possibly TRBD1 (6 bases). Between the trimmed V and J ends, which lost 3 bases and 4 bases, there was a span of 9 bases. This CDR3 is 13 amino acids long. Germline V CDR1 and CDR2: SGHTA, FQGTGA. The CDR3 is CASSLQGSYGYTF. CDR3 DNA sequence: TGTGCCAGCAGCTTGCAGGGGAGCTATGGCTACACCTTC.

The rearrangement links TRBV18 to TRBJ1-1; no clear D gene. The germline V gene has CDR1 KGHSH and CDR2 LQKENI. V was pared by 8 bases and J by 1 base, with 11 bases between. The CDR3 has 13 amino acids. CDR3 residues: CASIREQNTEAFF. The CDR3 nucleotides read TGTGCCAGCATACGGGAGCAGAACACTGAAGCTTTCTTT.

The chain recombines TRBV28 with TRBJ1-3; D not resolved. Germline V gene lookup returns CDR1 MDHEN and CDR2 SYDVKM. The CDR3 consists of 14 residues. V lost 2 bases to trimming and J lost 4 bases, with 9 bases between them. The CDR3 loop is CASSLSQLGNTIYF. The CDR3 nucleotides read TGTGCCAGCAGTTTAAGTCAGTTGGGAAACACCATATATTTT.

This chain links TRBV6-5 with TRBJ1-3; possible D gene TRBD1, 6 bases. Germline V gene lookup returns CDR1 MNHEY and CDR2 SVGAGI. V was pared by 2 bases and J by 4 bases, with 15 bases between. CDR3 length equals 16 residues. The CDR3 DNA reads as TGTGCCAGCAGTTACACTCCTACAGGGTACGGAAACACCATATATTTT. Protein: CASSYTPTGYGNTIYF.

The chain recombines TRBV7-6 with TRBJ1-6, with D unclear. The CDR3 spans 13 residues. The germline V gene has CDR1 SGHVS and CDR2 FNYEAQ. V lost 5 bases and J lost 8, with 10 bases in between. CDR3 in amino acids: CASSPMRDSPLHF. CDR3 DNA: TGTGCCAGCAGCCCCATGCGGGATTCACCCCTCCACTTT.

The gene calls are TRBV23-1 and TRBJ1-1, with D possibly being TRBD1 (6 bases). TRBV23-1 is classed as an ORF, of uncertain function. V was trimmed by 2 bases and J by 5 bases, leaving 24 bases between them. The CDR3 consists of 18 residues. The CDR3 DNA reads TGCGCCAGCAGTCAACCACGGTGTGGTGTAAGGGGGTATACTGAAGCTTTCTTT. This encodes CASSQPRCGVRGYTEAFF.

CDR3 nucleotides: TGCGCCAGCAGCCAAGACCCCAGAAGTATGAACACCGGGGAGCTGTTTTTT. Translated, it gives CASSQDPRSMNTGELFF. V is TRBV4-1 and J is TRBJ2-2, with D uncertain. Germline V gene data show CDR1 as MGHRA and CDR2 as YSYEKL. The CDR3 covers 17 residues. V lost 0 bases and J lost 1, with 12 bases in between.

The chain combines TRBV29-1 with TRBJ2-6; D remains ambiguous. This CDR3 is built from 13 residues. V gave up 3 bases and J gave up 4 bases, with 7 bases separating them. CDR1 and CDR2 (germline): SQVTM, ANQGSEA. CDR3 DNA sequence: TGCAGCGTTGACGAACAGGGGGCCAACGTCCTGACTTTC. Residues: CSVDEQGANVLTF.

The chain's CDR3 is CASSQGVGSSSYNEQFF. The CDR3 DNA sequence: TGCGCCAGCAGCCAAGGAGTCGGTTCGAGCTCCTACAATGAGCAGTTCTTC. V and J are TRBV4-3 and TRBJ2-1; D unclear. Germline V CDR1 and CDR2: LGHNA, YSLEER. V was cut by 1 base and J by 0 bases, with 13 bases left in between. The CDR3 is 17 amino acids.

In its sample, this clone was seen once. The chain carries TRBV5-1 and TRBJ2-6, with D perhaps TRBD2 (6 bases). CDR1 SGHRS and CDR2 YFSETQ come from the germline V gene. The V and J ends lost 0 bases and 0 bases respectively, with 13 bases between them. The CDR3 totals 18 residues. CDR3 bases: TGCGCCAGCAGCTTGGCGCCGATGGGGGGCTCTGGGGCCAACGTCCTGACTTTC. Its translation is CASSLAPMGGSGANVLTF.

The gene calls are TRBV28 and TRBJ1-5, with TRBD1 identical over 10 bases. This CDR3 contains 15 residues. CDR1 MDHEN and CDR2 SYDVKM come from the germline V gene. Trimming at V came to 6 bases and at J to 5 bases, leaving 7 bases not matched to a gene. This CDR3 reads CASSQTGGFHQPQHF. In nucleotides, the CDR3 is TGTGCCAGCAGCCAGACAGGGGGCTTCCATCAGCCCCAGCATTTT.

As to this clone: The same CDR3 can be traced to other DNA sequences in this sample. The chain links TRBV5-1 to TRBJ2-1; D not resolved. The CDR3 runs to 12 residues. The V gene lost 1 base and the J gene lost 6 bases, with 5 bases spanning the gap. Germline CDR1 SGHRS, CDR2 YFSETQ. The CDR3 sequence: CASSLLLNEQFF. In DNA, the CDR3 is TGCGCCAGCAGCTTGTTACTCAATGAGCAGTTCTTC.

V is TRBV9 and J is TRBJ1-3; D remains unclear. Germline V gives CDR1 SGDLS, CDR2 YYNGEE. CDR3 length: 15 amino acids. With 1 base removed from V and 0 bases from J, the gap between germline ends came to 8 bases. This chain's CDR3 is CASSVNFNSGNTIYF. As DNA, the CDR3 is TGTGCCAGCAGCGTAAACTTTAACTCTGGAAACACCATATATTTT.

The rearrangement links TRBV5-1 to TRBJ1-1, with TRBD1 identical over 9 bases. This CDR3 has 16 residues. CDR1 SGHRS and CDR2 YFSETQ come from the germline V gene. V was pared by 4 bases and J by 4 bases, with 11 bases of the junction left unmatched. The CDR3 nucleotides read TGCGCCAGCAGCCCAAGGACAGGGGTTTGGAGCACTGAAGCTTTCTTT. Protein product: CASSPRTGVWSTEAFF.

This rearrangement joins TRBV27 to TRBJ2-5, with 12 nucleotides matching TRBD2. Germline values: CDR1 MNHEY, CDR2 SMNVEV (reference sequence). The ends lost 6 bases at V and 5 bases at J; junction bases unmatched: 10. CDR3 size: 16 residues. CDR3 nucleotides: TGTGCCAGCAGATCGCTAGCGGGGGGGGAGAGTGAGACCCAGTACTTC. This gives the protein CASRSLAGGESETQYF.

The chain combines TRBV19 with TRBJ1-2, with TRBD1 identical over 7 bases. The germline CDR1 and CDR2 sequences are LNHDA and SQIVND (reference sequence). Trimming removed 3 bases from V and 7 bases from J; junction bases left unmatched: 8. The CDR3 contains 14 residues. The CDR3 sequence: CASSIFEGAFGYTF. The CDR3 nucleotides are TGTGCCAGTAGTATTTTCGAGGGGGCGTTTGGCTACACCTTC.

The gene calls are TRBV21-1 and TRBJ2-1; the table assigns TRBD2, which was not confirmed against the DNA. TRBV21-1 is a listed pseudogene. CDR3 length equals 17 residues. CDR3 sequence: CASSKVRRGGPYNEQFF. CDR3 bases: TGTGCCAGCAGCAAAGTGCGACGGGGGGGGCCCTACAATGAGCAGTTCTTC.

The chain uses TRBV4-1 and TRBJ2-1; 8 bases map to TRBD2. The CDR3 covers 18 residues. Germline V gene data show CDR1 as MGHRA and CDR2 as YSYEKL. The V gene end was trimmed by 2 bases and the J gene end by 2 bases; junction bases not matched to a gene: 11. CDR3 sequence (DNA): TGCGCCAGCAGCCAACCACGGGGGGGCCCGCAGACCTACAATGAGCAGTTCTTC. Translating gives CASSQPRGGPQTYNEQFF.

V gene TRBV28 combines with J gene TRBJ1-5; D gene uncertain. Trimming took 5 bases from V and 7 from J, leaving 24 bases between them. This CDR3 comprises 17 residues. Germline lookup yields CDR1 MDHEN and CDR2 SYDVKM. The CDR3 DNA sequence: TGTGCCAGCAGTGTGGGTCCCGGCCCGGATGCGGAACAGCCCCAGCATTTT. Residues: CASSVGPGPDAEQPQHF.

The rearrangement uses TRBV5-1 and TRBJ2-2; D is uncertain. Germline CDR1 and CDR2: SGHRS and YFSETQ. Trimming took 0 bases from V and 7 from J, leaving 7 bases between them. The CDR3 has 13 residues. In DNA form, the CDR3 reads TGCGCCAGCAGCTTGGCTGGCCTCGGGGAGCTGTTTTTT. Translation: CASSLAGLGELFF. Using reference TRBV5-1 and TRBJ2-2 for the parts outside the CDR3, the full variable domain is KAGVTQTPRYLIKTRGQQVTLSCSPISGHRSVSWYQQTPGQGLQFLFEYFSETQRNKGNFPGRFSGRQFSNSRSEMNVSTLELGDSALYLCASSLAGLGELFFGEGSRLTVL.

This clone was seen just once. This sequence joins TRBV27 and TRBJ2-3; 12 bases agree with TRBD2. The germline V gene has CDR1 MNHEY and CDR2 SMNVEV (reference sequence). The CDR3 contains 18 residues. The trim removed 5 bases at V and 0 bases at J, leaving 9 bases unmatched. Here the CDR3 reads CASSTLRLAGESTDTQYF. CDR3 nucleotide sequence: TGTGCCAGCAGTACCCTCCGACTAGCGGGGGAGAGCACAGATACGCAGTATTTT.